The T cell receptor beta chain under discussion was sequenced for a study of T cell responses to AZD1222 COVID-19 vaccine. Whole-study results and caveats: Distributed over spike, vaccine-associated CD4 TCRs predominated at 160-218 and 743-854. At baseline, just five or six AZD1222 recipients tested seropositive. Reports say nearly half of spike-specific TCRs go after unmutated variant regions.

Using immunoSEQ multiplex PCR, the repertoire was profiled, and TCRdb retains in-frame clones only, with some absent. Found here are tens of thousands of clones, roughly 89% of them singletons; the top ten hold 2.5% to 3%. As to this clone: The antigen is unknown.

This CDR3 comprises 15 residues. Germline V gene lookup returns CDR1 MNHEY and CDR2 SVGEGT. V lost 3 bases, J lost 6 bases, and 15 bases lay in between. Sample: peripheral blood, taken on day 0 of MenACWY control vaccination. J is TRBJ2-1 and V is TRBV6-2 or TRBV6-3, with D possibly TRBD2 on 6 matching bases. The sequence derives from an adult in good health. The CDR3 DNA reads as TGTGCCAGCAGTTATGGGCTAGCGAACGGCAATGAGCAGTTCTTC. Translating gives CASSYGLANGNEQFF.